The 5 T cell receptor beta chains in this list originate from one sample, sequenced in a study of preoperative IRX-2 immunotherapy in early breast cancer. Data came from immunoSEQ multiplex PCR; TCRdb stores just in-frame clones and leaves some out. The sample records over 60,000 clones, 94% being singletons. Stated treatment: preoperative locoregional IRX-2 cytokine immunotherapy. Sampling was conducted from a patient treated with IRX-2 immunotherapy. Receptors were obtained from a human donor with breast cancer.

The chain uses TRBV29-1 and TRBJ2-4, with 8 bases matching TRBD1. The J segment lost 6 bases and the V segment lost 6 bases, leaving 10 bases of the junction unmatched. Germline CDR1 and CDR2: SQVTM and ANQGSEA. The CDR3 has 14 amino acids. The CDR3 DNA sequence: TGCAGCGTCGGTCGTGGGACAGGAGCAAACATTCAGTACTTC. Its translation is CSVGRGTGANIQYF.

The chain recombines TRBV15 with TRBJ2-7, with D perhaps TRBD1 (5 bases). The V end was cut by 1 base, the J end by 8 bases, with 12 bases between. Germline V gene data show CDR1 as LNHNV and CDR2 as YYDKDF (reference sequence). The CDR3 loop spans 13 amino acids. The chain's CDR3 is CATSRAQVEQQYF. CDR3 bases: TGTGCCACCAGCAGAGCACAGGTTGAGCAGCAGTACTTC.

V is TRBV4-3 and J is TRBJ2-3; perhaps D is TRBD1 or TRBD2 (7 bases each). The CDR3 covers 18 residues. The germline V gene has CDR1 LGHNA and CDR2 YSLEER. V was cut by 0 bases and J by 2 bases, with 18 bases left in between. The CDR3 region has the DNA TGCGCCAGCAGCCAAGATCAGACAGGGCTAGCGGTCACAGATACGCAGTATTTT. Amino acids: CASSQDQTGLAVTDTQYF.

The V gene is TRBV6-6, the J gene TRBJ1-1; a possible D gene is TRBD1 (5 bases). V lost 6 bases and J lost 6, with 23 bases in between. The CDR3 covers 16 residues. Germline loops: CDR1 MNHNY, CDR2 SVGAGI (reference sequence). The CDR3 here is CASSRTGTAFWAEAFF. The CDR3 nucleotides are TGTGCCAGCAGCCGTACGGGGACGGCGTTTTGGGCTGAAGCTTTCTTT.

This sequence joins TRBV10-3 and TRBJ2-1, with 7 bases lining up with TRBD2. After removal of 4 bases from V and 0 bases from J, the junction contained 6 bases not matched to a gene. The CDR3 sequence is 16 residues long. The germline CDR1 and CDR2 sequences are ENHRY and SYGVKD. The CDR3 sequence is CAISGGLRSSYNEQFF. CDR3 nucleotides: TGTGCCATCAGTGGGGGACTAAGAAGCTCCTACAATGAGCAGTTCTTC.